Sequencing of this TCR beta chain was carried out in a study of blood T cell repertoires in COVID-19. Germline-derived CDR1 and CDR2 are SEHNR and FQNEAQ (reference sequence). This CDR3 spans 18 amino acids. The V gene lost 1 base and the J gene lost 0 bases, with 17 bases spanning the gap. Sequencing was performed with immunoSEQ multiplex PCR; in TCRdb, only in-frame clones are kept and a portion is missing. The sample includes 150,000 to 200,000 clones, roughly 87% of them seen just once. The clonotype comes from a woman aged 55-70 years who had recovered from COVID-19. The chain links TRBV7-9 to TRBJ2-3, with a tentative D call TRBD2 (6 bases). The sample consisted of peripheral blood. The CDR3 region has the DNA TGTGCCAGCAGCTTAGGATTGATATCTGCGGGGAGCACAGATACGCAGTATTTT. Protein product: CASSLGLISAGSTDTQYF.